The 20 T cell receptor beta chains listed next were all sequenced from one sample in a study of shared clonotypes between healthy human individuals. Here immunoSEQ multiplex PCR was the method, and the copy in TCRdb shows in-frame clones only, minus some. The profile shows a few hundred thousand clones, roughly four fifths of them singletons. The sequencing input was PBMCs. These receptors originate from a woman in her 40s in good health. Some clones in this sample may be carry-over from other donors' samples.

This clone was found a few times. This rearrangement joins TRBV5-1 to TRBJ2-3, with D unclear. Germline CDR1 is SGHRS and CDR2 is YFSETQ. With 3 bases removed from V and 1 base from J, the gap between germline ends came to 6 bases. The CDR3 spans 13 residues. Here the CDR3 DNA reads TGCGCCAGCAGCTCTTACCGCACAGATACGCAGTATTTT. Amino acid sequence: CASSSYRTDTQYF.

CDR3 protein: CASSVNRGLTDTQYF. The CDR3 coding sequence is TGTGCCAGCAGTGTAAACAGGGGGCTCACAGATACGCAGTATTTT. The rearrangement links TRBV2 to TRBJ2-3; 9 bases fit TRBD1. Germline V CDR1 and CDR2: SNHLY, FYNNEI. This CDR3 spans 15 amino acids. The V and J ends lost 4 bases and 2 bases, in that order; junction bases with no gene match: 4.

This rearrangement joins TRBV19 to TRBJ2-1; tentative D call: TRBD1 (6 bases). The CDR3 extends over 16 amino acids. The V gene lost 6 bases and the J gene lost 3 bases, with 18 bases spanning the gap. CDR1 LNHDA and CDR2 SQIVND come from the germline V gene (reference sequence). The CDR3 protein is CASSLRGTFFYNEQFF. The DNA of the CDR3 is TGTGCCAGTAGCTTGAGGGGGACCTTTTTCTACAATGAGCAGTTCTTC.

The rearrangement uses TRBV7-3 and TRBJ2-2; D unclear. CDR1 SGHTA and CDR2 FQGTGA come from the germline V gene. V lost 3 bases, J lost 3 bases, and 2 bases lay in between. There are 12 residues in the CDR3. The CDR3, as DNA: TGTGCCAGCAGCTTCGACACCGGGGAGCTGTTTTTT. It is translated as CASSFDTGELFF.

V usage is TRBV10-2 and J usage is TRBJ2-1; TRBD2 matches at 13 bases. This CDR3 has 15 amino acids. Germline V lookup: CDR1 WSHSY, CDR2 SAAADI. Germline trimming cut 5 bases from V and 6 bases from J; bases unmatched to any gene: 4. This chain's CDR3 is CASSPGLAGPNEQFF. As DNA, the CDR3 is TGCGCCAGCAGTCCGGGACTAGCGGGACCCAATGAGCAGTTCTTC.

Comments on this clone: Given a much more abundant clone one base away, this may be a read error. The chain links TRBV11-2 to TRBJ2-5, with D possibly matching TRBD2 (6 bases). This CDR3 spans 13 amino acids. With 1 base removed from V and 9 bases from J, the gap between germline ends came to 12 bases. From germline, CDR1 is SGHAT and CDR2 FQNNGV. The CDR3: CASSLAGVEAQYF. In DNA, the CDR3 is TGTGCCAGCAGCTTAGCGGGGGTGGAGGCCCAGTACTTC.

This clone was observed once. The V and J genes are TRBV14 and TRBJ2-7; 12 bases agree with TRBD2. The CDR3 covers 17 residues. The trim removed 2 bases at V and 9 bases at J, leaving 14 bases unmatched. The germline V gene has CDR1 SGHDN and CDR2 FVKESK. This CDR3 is CASSQNLGWTSGNRQYF. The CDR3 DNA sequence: TGTGCCAGCAGCCAAAACTTGGGGTGGACTAGCGGGAATCGGCAGTACTTC.

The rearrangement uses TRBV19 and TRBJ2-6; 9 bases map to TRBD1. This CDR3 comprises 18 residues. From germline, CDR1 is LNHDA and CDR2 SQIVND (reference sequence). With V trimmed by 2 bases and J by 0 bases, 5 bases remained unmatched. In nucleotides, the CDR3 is TGTGCCAGTAGTATACGGACAGGGGACCTCTCTGGGGCCAACGTCCTGACTTTC. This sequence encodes CASSIRTGDLSGANVLTF. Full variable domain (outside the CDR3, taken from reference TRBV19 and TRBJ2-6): DGGITQSPKYLFRKEGQNVTLSCEQNLNHDAMYWYRQDPGQGLRLIYYSQIVNDFQKGDIAEGYSVSREKKESFPLTVTSAQKNPTAFYLCASSIRTGDLSGANVLTFGAGSRLTVL.

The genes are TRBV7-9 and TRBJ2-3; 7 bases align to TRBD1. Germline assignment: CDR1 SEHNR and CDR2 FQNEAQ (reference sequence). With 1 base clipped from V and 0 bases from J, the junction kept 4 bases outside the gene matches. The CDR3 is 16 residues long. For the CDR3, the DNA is TGTGCCAGCAGCTTAGATGCAGGGGGAAGCACAGATACGCAGTATTTT. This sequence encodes CASSLDAGGSTDTQYF.

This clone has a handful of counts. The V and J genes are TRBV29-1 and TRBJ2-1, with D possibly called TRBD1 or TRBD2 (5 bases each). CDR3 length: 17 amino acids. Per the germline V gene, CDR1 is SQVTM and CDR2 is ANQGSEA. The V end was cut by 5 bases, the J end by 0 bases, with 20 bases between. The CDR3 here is CSVKILLGERSYNEQFF. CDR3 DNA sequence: TGCAGCGTTAAGATCCTTCTAGGGGAGCGCTCCTACAATGAGCAGTTCTTC.

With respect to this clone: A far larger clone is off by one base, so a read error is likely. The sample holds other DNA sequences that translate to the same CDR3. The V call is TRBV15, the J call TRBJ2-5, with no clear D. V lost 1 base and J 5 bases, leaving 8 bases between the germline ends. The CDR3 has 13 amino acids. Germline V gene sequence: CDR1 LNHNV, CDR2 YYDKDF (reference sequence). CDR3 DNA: TGTGCCACCAGCAGAGCCAGAGGCGAGACCCAGTACTTC. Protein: CATSRARGETQYF.

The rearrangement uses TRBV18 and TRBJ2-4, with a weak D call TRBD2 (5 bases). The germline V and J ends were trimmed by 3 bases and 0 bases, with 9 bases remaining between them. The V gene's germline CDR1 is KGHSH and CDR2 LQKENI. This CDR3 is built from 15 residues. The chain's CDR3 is CASSPSGLAKNIQYF. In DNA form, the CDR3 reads TGTGCCAGCTCACCGTCAGGACTAGCCAAAAACATTCAGTACTTC.

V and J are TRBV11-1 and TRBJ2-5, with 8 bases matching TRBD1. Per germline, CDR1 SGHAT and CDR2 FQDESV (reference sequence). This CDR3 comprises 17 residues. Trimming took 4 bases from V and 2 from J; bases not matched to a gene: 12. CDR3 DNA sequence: TGTGCCAGCAGCTCCCGTTTTGGGACAGGACTTCAAGAGACCCAGTACTTC. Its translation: CASSSRFGTGLQETQYF.

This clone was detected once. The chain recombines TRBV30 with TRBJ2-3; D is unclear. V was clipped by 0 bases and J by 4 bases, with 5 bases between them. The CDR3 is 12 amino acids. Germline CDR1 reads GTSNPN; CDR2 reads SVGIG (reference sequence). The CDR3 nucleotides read TGTGCCTGGAGTGTAATAGCAGATACGCAGTATTTT. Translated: CAWSVIADTQYF.

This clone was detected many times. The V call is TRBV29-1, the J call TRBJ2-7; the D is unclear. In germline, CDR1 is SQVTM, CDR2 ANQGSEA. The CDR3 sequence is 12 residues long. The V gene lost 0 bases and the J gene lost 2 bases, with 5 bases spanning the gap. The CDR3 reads CSVEDGTYEQYF. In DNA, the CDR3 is TGCAGCGTTGAAGATGGCACCTACGAGCAGTACTTC.

This chain's CDR3 is CASSFSSGNTIYF. In nucleotides, the CDR3 is TGTGCCAGCAGCTTTTCCTCTGGAAACACCATATATTTT. V and J are TRBV13 and TRBJ1-3, with D hard to call. CDR3 length: 13 residues. V was trimmed by 3 bases and J by 0 bases, leaving 3 bases between them. Per germline, CDR1 PRHDT and CDR2 FYEKMQ (reference sequence).

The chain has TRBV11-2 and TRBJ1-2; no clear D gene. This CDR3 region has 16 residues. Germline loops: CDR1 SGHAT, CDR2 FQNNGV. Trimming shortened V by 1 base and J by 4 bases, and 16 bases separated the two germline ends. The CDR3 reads CASSLASTFSGYGYTF. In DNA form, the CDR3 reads TGTGCCAGCAGCTTAGCCAGCACGTTTAGCGGCTATGGCTACACCTTC.

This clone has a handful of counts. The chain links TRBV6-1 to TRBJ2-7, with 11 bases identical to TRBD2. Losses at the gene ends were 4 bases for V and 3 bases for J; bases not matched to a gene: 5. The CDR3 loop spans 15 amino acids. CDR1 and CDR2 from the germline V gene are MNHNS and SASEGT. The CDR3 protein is CASSVSGRGNYEQYF. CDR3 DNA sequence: TGTGCCAGCAGTGTTAGCGGGAGGGGGAACTACGAGCAGTACTTC.

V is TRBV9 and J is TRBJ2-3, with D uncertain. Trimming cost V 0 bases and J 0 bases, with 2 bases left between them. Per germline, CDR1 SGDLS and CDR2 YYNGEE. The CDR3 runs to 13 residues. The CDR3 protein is CASSVASTDTQYF. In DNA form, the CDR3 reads TGTGCCAGCAGCGTAGCTAGCACAGATACGCAGTATTTT.

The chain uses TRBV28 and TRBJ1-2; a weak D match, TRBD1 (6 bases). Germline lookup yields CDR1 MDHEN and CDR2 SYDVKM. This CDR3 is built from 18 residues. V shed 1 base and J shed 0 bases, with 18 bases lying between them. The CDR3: CASSLSRIGQRTNYGYTF. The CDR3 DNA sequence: TGTGCCAGCAGTTTATCTAGGATAGGACAGAGAACTAACTATGGCTACACCTTC.